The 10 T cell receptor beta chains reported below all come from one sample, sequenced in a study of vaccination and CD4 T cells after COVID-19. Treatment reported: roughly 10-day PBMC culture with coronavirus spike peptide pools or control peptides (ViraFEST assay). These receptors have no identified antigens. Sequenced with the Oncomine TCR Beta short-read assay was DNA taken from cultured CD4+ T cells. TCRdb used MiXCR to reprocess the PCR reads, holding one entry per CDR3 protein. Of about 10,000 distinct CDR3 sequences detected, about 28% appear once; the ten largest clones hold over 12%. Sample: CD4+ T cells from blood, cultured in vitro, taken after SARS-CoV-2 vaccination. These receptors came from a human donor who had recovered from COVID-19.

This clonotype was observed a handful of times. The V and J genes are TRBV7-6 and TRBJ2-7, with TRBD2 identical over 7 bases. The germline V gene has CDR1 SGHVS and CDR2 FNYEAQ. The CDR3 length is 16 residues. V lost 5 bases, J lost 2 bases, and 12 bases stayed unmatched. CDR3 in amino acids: CASSPYSSGDPYEQYF. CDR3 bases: TGTGCCAGCAGCCCCTACTCTAGCGGAGACCCCTACGAGCAGTACTTC. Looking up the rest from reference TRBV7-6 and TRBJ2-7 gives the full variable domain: GAGVSQSPRYKVTKRGQDVALRCDPISGHVSLYWYRQALGQGPEFLTYFNYEAQQDKSGLPNDRFSAERPEGSISTLTIQRTEQRDSAMYRCASSPYSSGDPYEQYFGPGTRLTVT.

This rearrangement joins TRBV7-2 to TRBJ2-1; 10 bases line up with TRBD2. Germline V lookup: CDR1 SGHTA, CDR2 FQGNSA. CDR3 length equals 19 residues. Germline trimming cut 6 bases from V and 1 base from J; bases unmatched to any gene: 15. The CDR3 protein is CASSRTSGRRIGSYNEQFF. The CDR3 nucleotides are TGTGCCAGCAGTAGGACTAGCGGCCGGAGGATTGGTTCCTACAATGAGCAGTTCTTC.

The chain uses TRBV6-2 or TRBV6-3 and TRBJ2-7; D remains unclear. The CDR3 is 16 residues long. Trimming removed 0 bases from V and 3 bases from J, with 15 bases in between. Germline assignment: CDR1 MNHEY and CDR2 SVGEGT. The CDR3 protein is CASSYSRIRALYEQYF. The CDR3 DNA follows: TGTGCCAGCAGTTACTCCCGCATTCGGGCGCTCTACGAGCAGTACTTC.

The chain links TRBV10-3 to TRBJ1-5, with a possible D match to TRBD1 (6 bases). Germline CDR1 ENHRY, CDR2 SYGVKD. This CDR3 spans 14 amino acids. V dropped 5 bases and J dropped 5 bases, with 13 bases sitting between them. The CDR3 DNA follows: TGTGCCATCAGTCGGACAGCGGTCGATCAGCCCCAGCATTTT. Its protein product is CAISRTAVDQPQHF.

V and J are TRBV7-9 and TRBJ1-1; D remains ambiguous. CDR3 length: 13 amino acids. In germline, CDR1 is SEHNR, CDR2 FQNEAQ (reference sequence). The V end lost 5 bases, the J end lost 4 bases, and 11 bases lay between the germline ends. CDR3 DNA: TGTGCCAGCAGCCAAATTGCGGGCACTGAAGCTTTCTTT. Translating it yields CASSQIAGTEAFF.

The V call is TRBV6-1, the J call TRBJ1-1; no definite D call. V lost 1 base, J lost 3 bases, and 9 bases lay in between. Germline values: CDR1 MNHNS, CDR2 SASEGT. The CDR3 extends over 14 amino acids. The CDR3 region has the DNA TGTGCCAGCAGTGAAGTAAGAGTAGACACTGAAGCTTTCTTT. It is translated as CASSEVRVDTEAFF.

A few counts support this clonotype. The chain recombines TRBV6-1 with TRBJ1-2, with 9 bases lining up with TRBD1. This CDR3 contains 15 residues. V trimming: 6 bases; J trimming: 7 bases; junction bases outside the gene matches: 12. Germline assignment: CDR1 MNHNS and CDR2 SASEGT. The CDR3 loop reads CASRAYRGPLGGYTF. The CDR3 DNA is TGTGCCAGCAGGGCCTACAGGGGGCCTTTGGGTGGCTACACCTTC.

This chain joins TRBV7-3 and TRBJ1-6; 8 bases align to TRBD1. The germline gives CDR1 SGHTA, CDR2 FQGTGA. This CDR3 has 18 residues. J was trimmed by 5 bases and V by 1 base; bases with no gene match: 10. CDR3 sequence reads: CASSLIPAGGNNNSPLHF. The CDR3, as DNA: TGTGCCAGCAGCTTAATTCCGGCAGGGGGCAACAATAATTCACCCCTCCACTTT.

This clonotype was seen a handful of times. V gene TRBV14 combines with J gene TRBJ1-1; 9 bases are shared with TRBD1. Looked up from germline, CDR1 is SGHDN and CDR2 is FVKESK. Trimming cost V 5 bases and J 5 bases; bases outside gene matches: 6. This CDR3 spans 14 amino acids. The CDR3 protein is CASSLHRGRTEAFF. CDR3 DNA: TGTGCCAGCAGCTTGCACAGGGGGCGGACTGAAGCTTTCTTT.

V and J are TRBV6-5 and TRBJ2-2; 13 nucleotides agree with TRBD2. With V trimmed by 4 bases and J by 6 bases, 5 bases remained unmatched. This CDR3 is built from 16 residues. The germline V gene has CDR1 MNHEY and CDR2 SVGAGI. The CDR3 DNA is TGTGCCAGCAGTTTCGGACTAGCGGGAGTATCCGGGGAGCTGTTTTTT. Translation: CASSFGLAGVSGELFF.